This passage covers 12 T cell receptor beta chains from one sample sequenced in a study of regulatory T cells in long-lasting Graves disease. Relying on iRepertoire HTBI primers and Arm-PCR of CDR3 regions, the team built TCR beta libraries. In TCRdb, the multiplex PCR reads were re-called with MiXCR into one record per CDR3 protein. The sample has about 430,000 distinct CDR3 sequences; around 23% are singletons. Sample time point: persistent/refractory GD, antithyroid drugs over 5 years with positive TRAb. With RNA extracted from PBMCs as input, the TCR library was made. The sample consisted of peripheral blood mononuclear cells (PBMCs), taken when the disease was refractory, from a patient treated with antithyroid drugs. The receptor set was obtained from a female donor with Graves disease.

This clonotype occurred a few times. The conserved closing phenylalanine or tryptophan is absent in this CDR3, likely reflecting a read error. V gene TRBV12-3 or TRBV12-4 combines with J gene TRBJ1-1, with no clear D. V lost 2 bases and J 3 bases, leaving 7 bases between the germline ends. This CDR3 is 13 amino acids long. CDR3 region: CASSLRGDTEAFS. In DNA form, the CDR3 reads TGTGCCAGCAGTTTACGGGGAGACACTGAAGCTTTCTCT.

V and J are TRBV15 and TRBJ2-4; no clear D. The assigned J gene may be wrong: the sequence end matches TRBJ2-1 better. The CDR3 covers 14 residues. Germline V CDR1 and CDR2: LNHNV, YYDKDF (reference sequence). CDR3 sequence: CATSRDVLRSEQFF. Written as DNA, the CDR3 is TGTGCCACCAGCAGAGATGTCCTCCGAAGTGAGCAGTTCTTC.

The chain carries TRBV30 and TRBJ1-6; 7 positions match TRBD1. This CDR3 has 14 residues. V trimming: 4 bases; J trimming: 7 bases; junction bases outside the gene matches: 7. Germline CDR1 reads GTSNPN; CDR2 reads SVGIG (reference sequence). The CDR3: CAWNRGQTNSPLHF. The CDR3 region has the DNA TGTGCCTGGAATAGGGGACAGACAAATTCACCCCTCCACTTT.

The gene calls are TRBV20-1 and TRBJ2-5; 9 bases map to TRBD2. Germline V lookup: CDR1 DFQATT, CDR2 SNEGSKA (reference sequence). V lost 6 bases to trimming and J lost 4 bases; unmatched junction nucleotides: 12. The CDR3 is 15 amino acids. CDR3 amino acids: CSANIPGLAGETQYF. For the CDR3, the DNA is TGCAGTGCAAATATCCCGGGACTAGCCGGAGAGACCCAGTACTTC.

This clonotype was counted at least ten times. The V and J genes are TRBV5-8 and TRBJ1-2, with D perhaps matching TRBD1 (6 bases). V was clipped by 7 bases and J by 4 bases, with 11 bases between them. This CDR3 is 12 amino acids long. CDR1 and CDR2 from the germline V gene are SGHTS and YDEGEE. The CDR3 reads CASAGTSYGYTF. CDR3 DNA: TGTGCCAGCGCCGGGACAAGCTATGGCTACACCTTC.

The chain couples TRBV30 to TRBJ2-1; TRBD2 matches at 9 bases. This CDR3 contains 16 residues. V shed 3 bases, J shed 4 bases, and the junction held 10 bases outside the gene matches. CDR1 GTSNPN and CDR2 SVGIG come from the germline V gene (reference sequence). CDR3 residues: CAWSPRRTSDYNEQFF. In DNA form, the CDR3 reads TGTGCCTGGAGCCCGCGGAGGACTAGCGATTACAATGAGCAGTTCTTC.

On this clonotype itself: A much larger clone lies a single base off, so this may be a read error. The chain links TRBV27 to TRBJ2-4; a weak D match, TRBD1 (5 bases). The germline V gene encodes CDR1 MNHEY and CDR2 SMNVEV (reference sequence). V was shortened by 5 bases and J by 1 base, with 18 bases between the two germline ends. The CDR3 is 17 residues long. The DNA of the CDR3 is TGTGCCAGCAGTCCCGAATTGGGCAGGGTGGCCAAAAACATTCAGTACTTC. Translation gives CASSPELGRVAKNIQYF.

This clonotype was counted between two and nine times. The chain is built from TRBV24-1 and TRBJ2-7; 7 nucleotides align to TRBD2. Trimming removed 1 base from V and 5 bases from J; junction bases left unmatched: 7. Germline-derived CDR1 and CDR2 are KGHDR and SFDVKD. The CDR3 sequence is 15 residues long. CDR3 protein: CATSDLGAGPNEQYF. In DNA, the CDR3 is TGTGCCACCAGTGATTTAGGAGCGGGACCCAACGAGCAGTACTTC.

With regard to this clonotype: This may stem from a read error, because a much larger clone lies one nucleotide away. This chain links TRBV20-1 with TRBJ2-7, with 11 bases identical to TRBD2. Losses at the gene ends were 3 bases for V and 5 bases for J; bases not matched to a gene: 3. This CDR3 has 13 amino acids. Germline CDR1 is DFQATT and CDR2 is SNEGSKA (reference sequence). DNA of the CDR3: TGCAGTGCTAGGACTAGCGGGGATCACGAGCAGTACTTC. Amino acid sequence: CSARTSGDHEQYF.

This clonotype was observed at least ten times. This chain joins TRBV12-3 or TRBV12-4 and TRBJ1-2, with a tentative D call TRBD1 (6 bases). Trimming pared 2 bases from V and 5 bases from J, leaving 15 bases between. This CDR3 has 15 amino acids. DNA for the CDR3: TGTGCCAGCAGTTTATGGGGGGCGCGTGGGTATGGCTACACCTTC. This encodes CASSLWGARGYGYTF.

This clonotype was recorded many times. The rearrangement links TRBV3-1 to TRBJ2-5, with unresolved D. This CDR3 is 16 amino acids long. The germline CDR1 and CDR2 sequences are LGHDT and YNNKEL (reference sequence). Trimming shortened V by 0 bases and J by 1 base, and 12 bases separated the two germline ends. Here the CDR3 reads CASSQDRRGAQETQYF. The CDR3, as DNA: TGTGCCAGCAGCCAAGATCGGCGCGGAGCCCAAGAGACCCAGTACTTC.

The rearrangement uses TRBV27 and TRBJ2-7, with TRBD2 matching 12 bases. This CDR3 is built from 21 residues. The junction had 27 bases not matched to a gene; V was cut back by 8 bases and J by 4 bases. The V gene's germline CDR1 is MNHEY and CDR2 SMNVEV (reference sequence). CDR3 loop: CASRSATRLAGEVALFYEQYF. The CDR3, as DNA: TGTGCCAGCCGCTCGGCGACGAGACTAGCGGGAGAAGTAGCTCTTTTTTACGAGCAGTACTTC.